The clone carrying this T cell receptor beta chain has a count of ten or more. Noted time point: patch test 1, 2 weeks after DPC sensitization. Treatment meaning: therapeutic diphenylcyclopropenone sensitization with weekly scalp DPC. Phlebotomy was performed prior to application of every patch test. TCRdb reprocessed the RACE reads via MiXCR and lists one record per CDR3 protein. The data show about 120,000 distinct CDR3 sequences, 9% to 14% seen once. These data are taken from a study of human T cells and chemical hapten exposure. Study overall: For sensitization, 2% DPC was applied to an approximately 2 cm by approximately 2 cm patch of upper inner arm skin.

The CDR3 contains 15 residues. V dropped 3 bases and J dropped 6 bases, with 17 bases sitting between them. Germline values: CDR1 KGHSH, CDR2 LQKENI. This clonotype was obtained from a woman in her 50s with alopecia areata. Some clones in this sample may be carry-over from other donors' samples. Sequences were derived from whole blood, sampled in connection with sensitization to the hapten diphenylcyclopropenone (DPC). The V and J genes are TRBV18 and TRBJ1-2; D ambiguous. The chain's CDR3 is CASSPGSLPSDGYTF. The CDR3 bases are TGTGCCAGCTCACCGGGGTCACTGCCGAGCGATGGCTACACCTTC. The variable domain in full, completed from reference TRBV18 and TRBJ1-2, reads NAGVMQNPRHLVRRRGQEARLRCSPMKGHSHVYWYRQLPEEGLKFMVYLQKENIIDESGMPKERFSAEFPKEGPSILRIQQVVRGDSAAYFCASSPGSLPSDGYTFGSGTRLTVV.